Below, one T cell receptor (beta chain) is given with its context. Its antigen remains unidentified. CDR3 length: 15 amino acids. V gave up 5 bases and J gave up 3 bases, with 14 bases separating them. From germline, CDR1 is SGHTA and CDR2 FQGTGA. The data were taken from a study of shared clonotypes between healthy human individuals. Study results and caveats: Several donors showed sharing of around 5% of naive CD4 clonotypes. Generation of non-shared clonotypes was less probable than generation of clonotypes shared by all four donors. The study drew on few donors, limiting represented genetic and exposure-history diversity.

Data came from immunoSEQ multiplex PCR; TCRdb stores just in-frame clones and leaves some out. The sample gives about 2.4 million clones, 93% of which show up once; 0.36% is in the top ten. This receptor was identified in a man aged 18 to 30 in good health. Some clones in this sample may be carry-over from other donors' samples. Specimen: naive CD4+ T cells from PBMCs. Indicated subset: CD45RA+ positively selected. This chain links TRBV7-3 with TRBJ2-1; unclear D gene. The CDR3 DNA follows: TGTGCCAGCAGCCTTAAAGACGCCCGCTACAATGAGCAGTTCTTC. Its protein product is CASSLKDARYNEQFF.